The rows below give T cell receptor beta chains drawn from one sample of a study of T cell clonotyping in hematopoietic cell transplantation. Repertoires were generated with immunoSEQ multiplex PCR, while TCRdb's copy carries only in-frame clones and drops some. This sample carries 7,500 to 8,500 clones, under 70% of them seen once, and the ten largest clones take around a fifth. The input for sequencing was peripheral blood mononuclear cells, taken 100 days after allogeneic stem cell transplant. These receptors all stem from a male patient between 55 and 70 years old who had an allogeneic stem cell transplant from an unrelated donor, so the T cells may come from the graft donor. Some clones in this sample may be carry-over from other donors' samples. CDR3s include the opening cysteine and the closing phenylalanine or tryptophan. The D gene is left open where the match is weak. Only some rows state a clone size, as once, few, many or a class for expanded clones.

clone size	D gene	V gene	J gene	CDR3 DNA	CDR3 protein
NA	NA	TRBV5-1	TRBJ1-4	TGCGCCAGCAGCTTGAATAGTCAACTAGGTGGTAATGAAAAACTGTTTTTT	CASSLNSQLGGNEKLFF
NA	TRBD2	TRBV25-1	TRBJ2-7	TGTGCCAGCAGTGGTAGAGGACTAGCGGGACGCTCACTCTACGAGCAGTACTTC	CASSGRGLAGRSLYEQYF
once	NA	TRBV20-1	TRBJ2-3	TGCAGTGCTGCTTCTGGGGAATCGCAGTATTTT	CSAASGESQYF
NA	NA	TRBV9	TRBJ1-3	TGTGCCAGCAGCGTAGCCCGTAACCCCCTCTCTCTCTCTGGAAACACCATATATTTT	CASSVARNPLSLSGNTIYF
few	NA	TRBV27	TRBJ1-2	TGTGCCAGCAGTTTTTCCGGGGCGCCGGCCTTCTATGGCTACACCTTC	CASSFSGAPAFYGYTF
NA	NA	TRBV2	TRBJ1-4	TGTGCCAGCAGTGAAAGGGAAAAACTGTTTTTT	CASSEREKLFF
NA	TRBD2	TRBV5-4	TRBJ2-5	TGTGCCAGCAGCCTTAGCGGGACCTTCCAAGAGACCCAGTACTTC	CASSLSGTFQETQYF
few	TRBD2	TRBV4-1	TRBJ2-7	TGCGCCAGCAGCCAAGATCTTCTAGCGGGGAGGTACGAGCAGTACTTC	CASSQDLLAGRYEQYF
NA	NA	TRBV5-1	TRBJ1-4	TGCGCCAGCAGCTTAGAGTCGGATTACGGTGAAAAACTGTTTTTT	CASSLESDYGEKLFF
NA	NA	TRBV7-2	TRBJ1-5	TGTGCCAGCACCCTAAGAGGGGGAGGACAGCCCCAGCATTTT	CASTLRGGGQPQHF
NA	NA	TRBV27	TRBJ2-2	TGTGCCACCAAACCCCGGACAGACACCGGGGAGCTGTTTTTT	CATKPRTDTGELFF
NA	NA	TRBV7-2	TRBJ2-3	TGTGCCAGCAGCTATCTCCTCCCTAGGACGACAGATACGCAGTATTTT	CASSYLLPRTTDTQYF
NA	TRBD2	TRBV5-6	TRBJ2-2	TGTGCCAGCAGCTTAGCGGGGTGGGACACCGGGGAGCTGTTTTTT	CASSLAGWDTGELFF
NA	TRBD1	TRBV6-1	TRBJ2-7	TGTGCCAGCAGTGAATTCGAAGGACAGGAGTCCTACGAGCAGTACTTC	CASSEFEGQESYEQYF
few	NA	TRBV7-3	TRBJ1-6	TGTGCCAGCAGCTTATCGGGTATGGATAATTCACCCCTCCACTTT	CASSLSGMDNSPLHF
NA	NA	TRBV21-1	TRBJ2-7	TGTGCCAGCAGCAAACCGAGGCCGTCCGGGAGCGAGCAGTACTTC	CASSKPRPSGSEQYF
NA	NA	TRBV30	TRBJ1-2	TGTGCCTGGAGTCTAACAGGGTTTTTAGGCTATGGCTACACCTTC	CAWSLTGFLGYGYTF
NA	NA	TRBV5-1	TRBJ1-1	TGCGCCAGCAGCTTGGAGTGGTCTGAAGCTTTCTTT	CASSLEWSEAFF
NA	NA	TRBV7-9	TRBJ1-5	TGTGCCAGCAGCTTAGGGGTTGGCAATCAGCCCCAGCATTTT	CASSLGVGNQPQHF
NA	TRBD1	TRBV11-2	TRBJ1-5	TGTGCCAGCAGCTTAGGAGCCGGGACAGAAAGCAATCAGCCCCAGCATTTT	CASSLGAGTESNQPQHF